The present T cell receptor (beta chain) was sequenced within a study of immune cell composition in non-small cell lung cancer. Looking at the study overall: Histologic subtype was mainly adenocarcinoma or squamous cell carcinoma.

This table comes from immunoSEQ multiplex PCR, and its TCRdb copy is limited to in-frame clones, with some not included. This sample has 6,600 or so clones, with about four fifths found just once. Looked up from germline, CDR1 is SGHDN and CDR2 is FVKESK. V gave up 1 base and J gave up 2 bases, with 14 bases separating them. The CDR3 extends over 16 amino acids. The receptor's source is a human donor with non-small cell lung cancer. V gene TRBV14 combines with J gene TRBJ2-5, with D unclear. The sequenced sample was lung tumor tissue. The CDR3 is CASSQVRAVVQETQYF. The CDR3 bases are TGTGCCAGCAGCCAAGTTAGAGCTGTCGTGCAAGAGACCCAGTACTTC.